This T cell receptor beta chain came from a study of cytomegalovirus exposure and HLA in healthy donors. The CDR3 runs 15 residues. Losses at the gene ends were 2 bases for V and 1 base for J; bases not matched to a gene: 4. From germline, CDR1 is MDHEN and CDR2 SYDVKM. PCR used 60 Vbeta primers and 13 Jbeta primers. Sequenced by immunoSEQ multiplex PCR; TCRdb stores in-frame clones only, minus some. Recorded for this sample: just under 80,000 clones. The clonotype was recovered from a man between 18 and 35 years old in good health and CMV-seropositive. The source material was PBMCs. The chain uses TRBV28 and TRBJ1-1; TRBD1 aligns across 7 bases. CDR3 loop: CASSLSQGGNTEAFF. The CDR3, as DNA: TGTGCCAGCAGTTTAAGCCAGGGGGGGAACACTGAAGCTTTCTTT.